Listed below are T cell receptor beta chains from one sample, sequenced in a study of blood T cell repertoires in COVID-19. Profiling relied on immunoSEQ multiplex PCR, and the TCRdb table lists in-frame clones only, not all of them. The repertoire holds roughly 60,000 clones, with approximately 78% as singletons. Sequenced sample: peripheral blood. The receptors were sampled from an elderly man with acute or convalescent COVID-19. Each CDR3 is given with its conserved first and last residue. A D gene is named only where the DNA matches it firmly. Expanded clones get a size class; other rows say once, few or many, or leave the size out.

V	size	D	J	CDR3	DNA
TRBV7-9	-	TRBD2	TRBJ2-7	CASSLPGLGRYEQYF	TGTGCCAGCAGCTTACCGGGACTAGGACGCTACGAGCAGTACTTC
TRBV11-3	-	TRBD1	TRBJ1-5	CASKIPTGGNQPQHF	TGTGCCAGCAAAATTCCGACAGGGGGGAATCAGCCCCAGCATTTT
TRBV2	-	-	TRBJ1-5	CASSESLSSQPQHF	TGTGCCAGCAGTGAATCGCTCTCGAGTCAGCCCCAGCATTTT
TRBV5-5	-	TRBD2	TRBJ2-5	CASSAGLAGAIQETQYF	TGTGCCAGCAGCGCCGGACTAGCGGGGGCCATACAAGAGACCCAGTACTTC
TRBV10-2	once	TRBD1	TRBJ1-1	CASSEWGQGGSEAFF	TGCGCCAGCAGTGAGTGGGGACAGGGGGGTTCTGAAGCTTTCTTT
TRBV6-4	-	TRBD1	TRBJ1-5	CASSDWGQRREPQHF	TGTGCCAGCAGTGACTGGGGACAGCGCCGTGAGCCCCAGCATTTT
TRBV9	-	TRBD1	TRBJ2-2	CASSPRTGLNTGELFF	TGTGCCAGCAGCCCAAGGACAGGGTTAAACACCGGGGAGCTGTTTTTT
TRBV11-3	-	-	TRBJ1-2	CASSRGGNYGYTF	TGTGCCAGCAGCAGAGGGGGTAACTATGGCTACACCTTC
TRBV6-1	once	-	TRBJ1-4	CASRENSLATNEKLFF	TGTGCCAGCAGAGAAAATAGTCTTGCAACTAATGAAAAACTGTTTTTT
TRBV6-5	-	TRBD2	TRBJ2-3	CASSPLAGGTDTQYF	TGTGCCAGCAGCCCCCTAGCGGGGGGCACAGATACGCAGTATTTT
TRBV12-3/TRBV12-4	-	-	TRBJ1-5	CASSFQIQQPQHF	TGTGCCAGCAGTTTCCAGATTCAGCAGCCCCAGCATTTT
TRBV6-5	-	-	TRBJ2-7	CASSYRRGYEQYF	TGTGCCAGCAGTTACCGCAGGGGCTACGAGCAGTACTTC
TRBV19	-	TRBD2	TRBJ2-7	CASSTSGATYEQYF	TGTGCCAGTTCGACTAGCGGGGCCACCTACGAGCAGTACTTC
TRBV11-2	-	-	TRBJ2-7	CASSFGRHSYEQYF	TGTGCCAGCAGCTTTGGCAGGCACTCCTACGAGCAGTACTTC
TRBV6-1	-	-	TRBJ1-5	CASSEISGNNQPQHF	TGTGCCAGCAGTGAAATCTCAGGTAACAATCAGCCCCAGCATTTT
TRBV2	-	TRBD1	TRBJ1-1	CASSSTGGDTEAFF	TGTGCCAGCAGTTCGACAGGGGGCGATACTGAAGCTTTCTTT
TRBV27	-	-	TRBJ2-7	CASSSWTEGYEQYF	TGTGCCAGCAGTTCTTGGACAGAGGGCTACGAGCAGTACTTC
TRBV7-8	-	TRBD1	TRBJ2-7	CASSLDRGFAYEQYF	TGTGCCAGCAGCTTAGACAGGGGGTTCGCCTACGAGCAGTACTTC
TRBV3-1/TRBV3-2	-	TRBD1	TRBJ2-3	CASSSGPGQGTDTQYF	TGTGCCAGCAGTTCAGGTCCGGGACAGGGTACAGATACGCAGTATTTT
TRBV7-9	-	-	TRBJ1-3	CASSSAKLGNTIYF	TGTGCCAGCAGCTCTGCTAAGCTTGGAAACACCATATATTTT
TRBV3-1/TRBV3-2	-	TRBD2	TRBJ2-1	CASSRATGGPYNEQFF	TGTGCCAGCAGCCGTGCGACGGGGGGGCCCTACAATGAGCAGTTCTTC
TRBV7-6	-	TRBD1	TRBJ2-3	CATISRTGGGTDTQYF	TGTGCCACAATTAGTCGGACAGGGGGTGGGACAGATACGCAGTATTTT
TRBV6-5	-	-	TRBJ1-1	CASSQTGYEAFF	TGTGCCAGCAGTCAGACAGGCTATGAAGCTTTCTTT
TRBV11-1	-	-	TRBJ1-1	CASSLAAGMNTEAFF	TGTGCCAGCAGCTTAGCGGCAGGTATGAACACTGAAGCTTTCTTT
TRBV25-1	-	TRBD1	TRBJ1-1	CASSDPQGWATEAFF	TGTGCCAGCAGTGATCCACAGGGGTGGGCCACTGAAGCTTTCTTT
TRBV12-5	-	-	TRBJ1-1	CASGLVIGPNTEAFF	TGTGCTAGTGGTTTGGTAATTGGCCCGAACACTGAAGCTTTCTTT
TRBV7-6	-	-	TRBJ1-1	CASSPPQGRRTEAFF	TGTGCCAGCAGCCCCCCCCAGGGGCGTCGGACTGAAGCTTTCTTT
TRBV29-1	-	-	TRBJ2-3	CSVEAVTDTQYF	TGCAGCGTTGAAGCAGTTACAGATACGCAGTATTTT
TRBV4-1	-	-	TRBJ1-5	CASSQDPRGRNQPQHF	TGCGCCAGCAGCCAAGATCCTCGCGGCCGCAATCAGCCCCAGCATTTT
TRBV12-5	-	-	TRBJ1-1	CASGRSGGNSEAFF	TGTGCTAGTGGCCGCTCTGGGGGGAACTCTGAAGCTTTCTTT
TRBV2	-	-	TRBJ1-2	CASKIQPGAYGYTF	TGTGCCAGCAAGATCCAGCCAGGGGCCTATGGCTACACCTTC
TRBV10-3	-	-	TRBJ1-1	CAISASPQGSTEAFF	TGTGCCATCAGTGCATCCCCTCAGGGTAGCACTGAAGCTTTCTTT